This T cell receptor (beta chain) was profiled in a study of control samples from healthy donors and cancer patients. J was trimmed by 6 bases and V by 5 bases; bases with no gene match: 10. CDR1 is SGHAT, CDR2 FQDESV, per germline (reference sequence). The CDR3 totals 15 residues. Measured with immunoSEQ multiplex PCR; TCRdb has only the in-frame clones, and not every one. The table has some 250,000 clones, roughly 87% seen once. The chain combines TRBV11-1 with TRBJ2-7; 10 bases align to TRBD1. The specimen was PBMCs. The clonotype originates from an older woman with lung cancer. The CDR3 sequence: CASSPVRTGGLEQYF. CDR3 nucleotide sequence: TGTGCCAGCAGCCCCGTCCGGACAGGGGGGCTCGAGCAGTACTTC.